These T cell receptor beta chains were read from a single sample in a study of cytomegalovirus exposure and HLA in healthy donors. TCRdb's table, derived via immunoSEQ multiplex PCR, lists solely in-frame clones and lacks some. The table includes approximately 50,000 clones, over 60% detected once. The specimen was PBMCs. The receptors here all came from a man aged 30 to 45 in good health and CMV-seropositive. CDR3s include the opening cysteine and the closing phenylalanine or tryptophan. The D gene is left open where the match is weak. The size of a clone is reported for some rows only, either as once, few or many, or as a class for expanded clones.

cdr3_nt cdr3_aa j_call d_call clone_size v_call
TGCGCCAGCAGCCGCCGAGCAATTGGGACAAAGGGAGACGGGAACACTGAAGCTTTCTTT CASSRRAIGTKGDGNTEAFF TRBJ1-1 . . TRBV4-1
TGTGCCAGCAGTGGACAGGGTTACACAGATACGCAGTATTTT CASSGQGYTDTQYF TRBJ2-3 TRBD1 once TRBV2
TGCAGTGCTAGAGCGGACACCGGGTCCCCATTC CSARADTGSPF TRBJ2-7 . once TRBV20-1
TGTGCCAGCAGCCCCCCCGGTCAGCCCCAGCATTTT CASSPPGQPQHF TRBJ1-5 . . TRBV27
TGTGCCAGCTCCGACAGGGGTGCCAATCAGCCCCAGCATTTT CASSDRGANQPQHF TRBJ1-5 TRBD1 once TRBV18
TGTGCCAGCAGTGAAGGATCAGGCTTGGGCTATGGCTACACCTTC CASSEGSGLGYGYTF TRBJ1-2 . few TRBV6-1
TGCGCCAGCAGCTTAGAGACACCACACTCTGGGGCCAACGTCCTGACTTTC CASSLETPHSGANVLTF TRBJ2-6 . . TRBV5-1
TGCGCCAGCAGCTTCTCCGGTGGAGGGACAGGGTCCTACAATGAGCAGTTCTTC CASSFSGGGTGSYNEQFF TRBJ2-1 TRBD1 . TRBV5-1
TGCAGTGCTCCAGCGAAAGAGACCCAGTACTTC CSAPAKETQYF TRBJ2-5 . . TRBV20-1
TGTGCCAGCAGCTTAGCGCTAGGGGTAGGCTACACCTTC CASSLALGVGYTF TRBJ1-2 . . TRBV7-9
TGTGCTAGTGGTTCCGAGTTGGACTATGGCTACACCTTC CASGSELDYGYTF TRBJ1-2 . . TRBV12-5
TGTGCCAGCAGTCGTGGACAGGGTGATTCACCCCTCCACTTT CASSRGQGDSPLHF TRBJ1-6 TRBD1 . TRBV6-5
TGTGCCACCAGCCTCCGCGGAGGGGTCTACGAGCAGTACTTC CATSLRGGVYEQYF TRBJ2-7 . once TRBV15
TGTGCCAGCAGTGAAGCAACAGGCTACACCGGGGAGCTGTTTTTT CASSEATGYTGELFF TRBJ2-2 . . TRBV6-1
TGCGCCAGCATCACCATCGGGGGAAAACTGTTTTTT CASITIGGKLFF TRBJ1-4 . . TRBV23-1